The 28 T cell receptor beta chains given below trace back to one sample, sequenced in a study of T cells in Graves' hyperthyroidism and ophthalmopathy. TCR beta CDR3 regions were amplified from RNA. The TCR CDR3 was amplified in a first-round RT-PCR using the HTBI primer set. From the multiplex PCR reads, TCRdb called clonotypes with MiXCR, one entry per CDR3 protein. Among approximately 400,000 distinct CDR3 sequences listed, around an eighth were seen once. Sequenced material: blood. These receptors were taken from a man younger than 40 with Graves' hyperthyroidism that later progressed to Graves' ophthalmopathy.

There are many counts of this clonotype. This sequence joins TRBV3-1 and TRBJ1-5; no reliable D call. The CDR3 length is 13 residues. Germline CDR1 and CDR2: LGHDT and YNNKEL (reference sequence). V was shortened by 4 bases and J by 7 bases, with 11 bases between the two germline ends. The CDR3 sequence: CASSLSGRQPQHF. The CDR3 nucleotides are TGTGCCAGCAGCCTAAGCGGGAGGCAGCCCCAGCATTTT. Combining the CDR3 with reference TRBV3-1 and TRBJ1-5 gives the whole variable domain DTAVSQTPKYLVTQMGNDKSIKCEQNLGHDTMYWYKQDSKKFLKIMFSYNNKELIINETVPNRFSPKSPDKAHLNLHINSLELGDSAVYFCASSLSGRQPQHFGDGTRLSIL.

This clonotype appeared a few times. The genes are TRBV7-8 and TRBJ1-2; TRBD1 is a possible D gene (5 bases). Germline V gene lookup returns CDR1 SGHVS and CDR2 FQNEAQ. The CDR3 is 15 residues long. The germline V and J ends were trimmed by 4 bases and 4 bases, with 16 bases remaining between them. The CDR3 sequence: CASSSYQGEIYGYTF. The CDR3 coding sequence is TGTGCCAGCAGCTCTTATCAGGGAGAAATCTATGGCTACACCTTC. The complete variable domain, with remaining parts taken from reference TRBV7-8 and TRBJ1-2, reads GAGVSQSPRYKVAKRGQDVALRCDPISGHVSLFWYQQALGQGPEFLTYFQNEAQLDKSGLPSDRFFAERPEGSVSTLKIQRTQQEDSAVYLCASSSYQGEIYGYTFGSGTRLTVV.

This clonotype was counted at least ten times. The J gene is TRBJ2-1, the V gene TRBV28, with TRBD2 as a possible D gene (6 bases). The CDR3 contains 15 residues. The germline V and J ends were trimmed by 2 bases and 0 bases, with 8 bases remaining between them. Per the germline V gene, CDR1 is MDHEN and CDR2 is SYDVKM. In DNA, the CDR3 is TGTGCCAGCAGTTTAGCTAGCGCCTCCTACAATGAGCAGTTCTTC. This codes for CASSLASASYNEQFF.

At least ten counts were recorded for this clonotype. The chain recombines TRBV29-1 with TRBJ1-2, with unresolved D. The CDR3 has 12 amino acids. Germline loops: CDR1 SQVTM, CDR2 ANQGSEA. Trimming shortened V by 4 bases and J by 3 bases, and 9 bases separated the two germline ends. The CDR3 here is CSVAAMDYGYTF. The CDR3, as DNA: TGCAGCGTTGCTGCAATGGACTATGGCTACACCTTC.

There are many counts of this clonotype. The chain combines TRBV3-1 with TRBJ2-5; D unclear. V was clipped by 6 bases and J by 5 bases, with 10 bases between them. The CDR3 totals 12 residues. Germline lookup yields CDR1 LGHDT and CDR2 YNNKEL (reference sequence). In DNA, the CDR3 is TGTGCCAGCAGAGGGCCCTTGGAGACCCAGTACTTC. Encoded protein: CASRGPLETQYF.

This chain uses TRBV10-3 with TRBJ2-5; D remains unclear. V lost 0 bases and J lost 14, with 13 bases in between. Germline assignment: CDR1 ENHRY and CDR2 SYGVKD. The length of the CDR3 is 12 residues. CDR3 protein: CAISESVGIPYF. The CDR3 coding sequence is TGTGCCATCAGTGAGTCTGTAGGGATCCCTTACTTC.

Details on this clonotype: A much larger clone lies one base from this, so it may be a read error. Since the CDR3 does not end with the conserved phenylalanine or tryptophan, this likely comes from a read error. The chain carries TRBV20-1 and TRBJ2-7; perhaps TRBD2 as D (5 bases). The CDR3 length is 13 residues. The V end lost 0 bases, the J end lost 6 bases, and 12 bases lay between the germline ends. CDR1 and CDR2 from the germline V gene are DFQATT and SNEGSKA (reference sequence). Here the CDR3 reads CSARDPIGGEQYL. As DNA, the CDR3 is TGCAGTGCTAGAGACCCAATAGGAGGCGAGCAGTACCTC.

The sample holds a few counts of this clonotype. V and J are TRBV5-1 and TRBJ1-1; no firm D call. Per the germline V gene, CDR1 is SGHRS and CDR2 is YFSETQ. CDR3 size: 11 residues. V lost 3 bases to trimming and J lost 7 bases, with 7 bases between them. The CDR3 protein is CASSSNVEAFF. CDR3 DNA: TGCGCCAGCAGCTCGAACGTTGAAGCTTTCTTT.

The gene calls are TRBV6-2 or TRBV6-3 and TRBJ1-2; 9 nucleotides line up with TRBD1. The CDR3 has 14 amino acids. Per germline, CDR1 MNHEY and CDR2 SVGEGT. V dropped 5 bases and J dropped 4; count of bases not matched to a gene: 5. In nucleotides, the CDR3 is TGTGCCAGCAGTGGGGACAGGGCCAGCTATGGCTACACCTTC. Amino acid sequence: CASSGDRASYGYTF.

This clonotype has more than one count but fewer than ten. CDR3 amino acids: CASGWEPGSPLHF. In DNA form, the CDR3 reads TGTGCTAGTGGTTGGGAACCTGGGTCCCCCCTCCACTTT. The gene calls are TRBV12-5 and TRBJ1-6, with D hard to call. Between the trimmed V and J ends, which lost 4 bases and 13 bases, there was a span of 14 bases. The V gene's germline CDR1 is LGHNT and CDR2 FRNRAP. The CDR3 has 13 residues.

This clonotype was counted ten times or more. CDR3 bases: TGTGCCACCAGCAGAGAGGTCCTCACCTCAACTAATGAAAAACTGTTTTTT. Residues: CATSREVLTSTNEKLFF. The gene calls are TRBV15 and TRBJ1-4; D ambiguous. The germline V and J ends were trimmed by 0 bases and 0 bases, with 11 bases remaining between them. Germline CDR1 and CDR2: LNHNV and YYDKDF (reference sequence). This CDR3 is 17 amino acids long.

This clonotype was picked up many times. V and J are TRBV20-1 and TRBJ2-5; no clear D gene. The CDR3 is made up of 14 amino acids. CDR1 and CDR2 (germline): DFQATT, SNEGSKA (reference sequence). V was trimmed by 1 base and J by 5 bases, leaving 14 bases between them. The CDR3 loop is CSARVQVLGETQYF. CDR3 DNA sequence: TGCAGTGCTAGAGTTCAGGTGTTGGGGGAGACCCAGTACTTC.

This clonotype was recorded many times. The chain uses TRBV5-1 and TRBJ2-1; 8 nucleotides line up with TRBD1. This CDR3 comprises 18 residues. From germline, CDR1 is SGHRS and CDR2 YFSETQ. Germline trimming cut 4 bases from V and 0 bases from J; bases unmatched to any gene: 12. This CDR3 is CASSPRPGTGNSYNEQFF. The CDR3 nucleotides are TGCGCCAGCAGCCCCCGACCCGGGACAGGAAACTCCTACAATGAGCAGTTCTTC.

The chain has TRBV4-1 and TRBJ1-2; D gene unclear. The CDR3 covers 12 residues. Germline CDR1 reads MGHRA; CDR2 reads YSYEKL. The V and J ends lost 2 bases and 3 bases respectively, with 4 bases between them. Here the CDR3 DNA reads TGCGCCAGCAGCCAAATGCACTATGGCTACACCTTC. It codes for CASSQMHYGYTF.

Many counts were recorded for this clonotype. The rearrangement joins TRBV2 to TRBJ2-4; no clear D. The germline V gene has CDR1 SNHLY and CDR2 FYNNEI. Trimming cost V 8 bases and J 6 bases, with 14 bases left between them. The CDR3 is 13 residues long. The CDR3 region is CASAIPPGNIQYF. DNA for the CDR3: TGTGCCAGCGCAATTCCACCAGGAAACATTCAGTACTTC.

The chain carries TRBV3-1 and TRBJ1-3; D is perhaps TRBD1 (5 bases). The CDR3 length is 18 residues. The germline CDR1 and CDR2 sequences are LGHDT and YNNKEL (reference sequence). Between the trimmed V and J ends, which lost 0 bases and 5 bases, there was a span of 20 bases. CDR3 sequence: CASSQDPAPTGDRNTIYF. The CDR3 DNA reads TGTGCCAGCAGCCAAGACCCGGCCCCCACAGGAGATCGAAACACCATATATTTT.

This clonotype was observed at least ten times. The V gene is TRBV18, the J gene TRBJ2-3; 9 bases are shared with TRBD1. The CDR3 totals 14 residues. Germline loops: CDR1 KGHSH, CDR2 LQKENI. The ends lost 8 bases at V and 3 bases at J; junction bases unmatched: 6. CDR3 residues: CASSPGTGTDTQYF. CDR3 sequence (DNA): TGTGCCAGCAGCCCCGGGACAGGGACAGATACGCAGTATTTT.

Many counts were recorded for this clonotype. This chain joins TRBV18 and TRBJ1-1; D may be TRBD1 (5 bases). V lost 3 bases, J lost 7 bases, and 15 bases lay in between. This CDR3 is 14 amino acids long. Germline-derived CDR1 and CDR2 are KGHSH and LQKENI. The CDR3, as DNA: TGTGCCAGCTCACCCGGTATGGGGCTTGGTGAAGCTTTCTTT. Protein product: CASSPGMGLGEAFF.

This clonotype was seen ten or more times. The rearrangement uses TRBV12-3 or TRBV12-4 and TRBJ1-6; D is perhaps TRBD1 (5 bases). The CDR3 runs to 15 residues. Between the trimmed V and J ends, which lost 2 bases and 7 bases, there was a span of 12 bases. CDR3 in DNA: TGTGCCAGCAGTTTAAGGGCAGGGCGAAATTCACCCCTCCACTTT. Its protein product is CASSLRAGRNSPLHF.

As to this clonotype: Just one base apart from a much larger clone, this may be a read error. The chain has TRBV7-6 and TRBJ2-7, with 8 bases identical to TRBD1. Germline V lookup: CDR1 SGHVS, CDR2 FNYEAQ. This CDR3 comprises 14 residues. CDR3 residues: CACSPRTGRNEQYF. Written as DNA, the CDR3 is TGTGCCTGCAGCCCTCGGACAGGGAGGAACGAGCAGTACTTC.

This chain uses TRBV12-3 or TRBV12-4 with TRBJ2-7; TRBD1 is a possible D gene (6 bases). The CDR3 loop spans 16 amino acids. The ends were cut back, 6 bases at V and 3 bases at J, with 21 bases in the middle. The chain's CDR3 is CASRKIPGTSYYEQYF. CDR3 nucleotide sequence: TGTGCCAGCAGGAAAATTCCCGGGACATCCTACTACGAGCAGTACTTC.

This clonotype was counted only a few times. The rearrangement links TRBV9 to TRBJ1-2; D is undetermined. Trimming removed 0 bases from V and 2 bases from J, with 11 bases in between. There are 15 residues in the CDR3. In germline, CDR1 is SGDLS, CDR2 YYNGEE. This CDR3 reads CASSVEHLSNYGYTF. The CDR3 nucleotides are TGTGCCAGCAGCGTAGAACACCTATCAAACTATGGCTACACCTTC.

This clonotype has ten or more counts. The genes are TRBV7-9 and TRBJ2-5; no clear D gene. This CDR3 is built from 13 residues. Germline-derived CDR1 and CDR2 are SEHNR and FQNEAQ (reference sequence). V was trimmed by 5 bases and J by 4 bases, leaving 11 bases between them. CDR3 residues: CASSQGWGETQYF. The DNA for the CDR3 is TGTGCCAGCAGCCAAGGGTGGGGAGAGACCCAGTACTTC.

This clonotype was counted at least ten times. This chain links TRBV12-3 or TRBV12-4 with TRBJ1-2, with D tentatively TRBD1 (5 bases). Trimming took off 5 bases at V and 5 bases at J, with 18 bases between the two ends. The CDR3 has 15 amino acids. The CDR3 region is CASSEGAPTYYGYTF. CDR3 nucleotides: TGTGCCAGCAGTGAAGGGGCTCCCACCTATTATGGCTACACCTTC.

This clonotype has ten or more counts. The chain is built from TRBV6-1 and TRBJ1-3, with D tentatively TRBD1 (5 bases). CDR3 length: 14 amino acids. With 7 bases removed from V and 4 bases from J, the gap between germline ends came to 14 bases. Germline CDR1 MNHNS, CDR2 SASEGT. The chain's CDR3 is CASTKRAGGNTIYF. The CDR3 nucleotides are TGTGCCAGCACCAAGAGGGCAGGGGGAAACACCATATATTTT.

This clonotype occurred many times. The chain couples TRBV12-3 or TRBV12-4 to TRBJ1-3, with no clear D. The length of the CDR3 is 17 residues. V was shortened by 1 base and J by 5 bases, with 18 bases between the two germline ends. In DNA, the CDR3 is TGTGCCAGCAGTTTAGGGCTAAGGTTGATCGGAAGAAACACCATATATTTT. Its translation is CASSLGLRLIGRNTIYF.

This clonotype was counted only a few times. The rearrangement joins TRBV30 to TRBJ1-6, with D perhaps matching TRBD1 (6 bases). Per the germline V gene, CDR1 is GTSNPN and CDR2 is SVGIG (reference sequence). The V and J ends lost 4 bases and 7 bases respectively, with 11 bases between them. The CDR3 is made up of 13 amino acids. The CDR3 DNA reads TGTGCCTGGACCGGGACACCAAATTCACCCCTCCACTTT. Protein product: CAWTGTPNSPLHF.

The chain joins TRBV3-1 to TRBJ2-6, with TRBD1 identical over 7 bases. The ends lost 1 base at V and 2 bases at J; junction bases unmatched: 2. CDR1 LGHDT and CDR2 YNNKEL come from the germline V gene (reference sequence). The CDR3 sequence is 16 residues long. This chain's CDR3 is CASSQVTGAGANVLTF. The DNA for the CDR3 is TGTGCCAGCAGCCAAGTAACAGGGGCTGGGGCCAACGTCCTGACTTTC.